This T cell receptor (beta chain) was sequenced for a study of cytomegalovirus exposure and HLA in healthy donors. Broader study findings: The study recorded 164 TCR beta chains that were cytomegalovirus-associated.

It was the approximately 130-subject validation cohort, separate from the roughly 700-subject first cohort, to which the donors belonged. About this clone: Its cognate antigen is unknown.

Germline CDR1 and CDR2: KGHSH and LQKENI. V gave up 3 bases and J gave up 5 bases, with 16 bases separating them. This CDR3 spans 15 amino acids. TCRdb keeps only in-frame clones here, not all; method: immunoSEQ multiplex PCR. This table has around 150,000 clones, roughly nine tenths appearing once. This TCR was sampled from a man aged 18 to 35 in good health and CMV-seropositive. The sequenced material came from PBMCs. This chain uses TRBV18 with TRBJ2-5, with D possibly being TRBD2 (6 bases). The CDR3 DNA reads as TGTGCCAGCTCACCCCCGGGGGAGTCCCCCGAGACCCAGTACTTC. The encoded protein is CASSPPGESPETQYF.